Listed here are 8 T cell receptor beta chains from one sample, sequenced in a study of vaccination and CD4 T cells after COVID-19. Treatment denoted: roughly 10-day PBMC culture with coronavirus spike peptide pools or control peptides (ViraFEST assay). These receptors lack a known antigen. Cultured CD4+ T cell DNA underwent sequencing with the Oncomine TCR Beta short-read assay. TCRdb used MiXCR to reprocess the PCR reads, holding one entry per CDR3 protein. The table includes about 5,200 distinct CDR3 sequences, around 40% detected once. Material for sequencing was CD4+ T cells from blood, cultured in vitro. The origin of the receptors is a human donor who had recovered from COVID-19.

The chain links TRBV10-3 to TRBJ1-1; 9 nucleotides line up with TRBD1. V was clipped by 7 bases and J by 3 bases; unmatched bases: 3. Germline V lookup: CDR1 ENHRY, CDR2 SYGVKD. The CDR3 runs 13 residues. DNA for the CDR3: TGTGCCATCAACCGACAGGGGGACACTGAAGCTTTCTTT. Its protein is CAINRQGDTEAFF.

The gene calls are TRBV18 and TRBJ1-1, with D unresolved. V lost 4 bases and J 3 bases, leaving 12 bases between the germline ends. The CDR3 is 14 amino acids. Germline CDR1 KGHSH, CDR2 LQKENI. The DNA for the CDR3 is TGTGCCAGCTCACGGATAGGTGTTGACACTGAAGCTTTCTTT. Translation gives CASSRIGVDTEAFF. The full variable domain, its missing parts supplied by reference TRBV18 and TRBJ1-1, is NAGVMQNPRHLVRRRGQEARLRCSPMKGHSHVYWYRQLPEEGLKFMVYLQKENIIDESGMPKERFSAEFPKEGPSILRIQQVVRGDSAAYFCASSRIGVDTEAFFGQGTRLTVV.

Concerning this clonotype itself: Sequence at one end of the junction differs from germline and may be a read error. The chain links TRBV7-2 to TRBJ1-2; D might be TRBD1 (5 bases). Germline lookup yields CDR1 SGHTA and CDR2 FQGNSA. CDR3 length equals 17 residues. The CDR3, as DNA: TGTGCCAGCAGCCATATCTACAACAGGCAAACTAACTATGACTACACCTTC. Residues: CASSHIYNRQTNYDYTF. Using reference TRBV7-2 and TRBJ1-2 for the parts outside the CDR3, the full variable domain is GAGVSQSPSNKVTEKGKDVELRCDPISGHTALYWYRQSLGQGLEFLIYFQGNSAPDKSGLPSDRFSAERTGGSVSTLTIQRTQQEDSAVYLCASSHIYNRQTNYDYTFGSGTRLTVV.

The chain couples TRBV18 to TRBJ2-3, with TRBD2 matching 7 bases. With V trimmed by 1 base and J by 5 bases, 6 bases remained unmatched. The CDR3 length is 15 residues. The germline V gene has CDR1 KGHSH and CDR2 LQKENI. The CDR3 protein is CASSPLSGSGDTQYF. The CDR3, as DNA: TGTGCCAGCTCACCACTTAGCGGGTCTGGAGATACGCAGTATTTT.

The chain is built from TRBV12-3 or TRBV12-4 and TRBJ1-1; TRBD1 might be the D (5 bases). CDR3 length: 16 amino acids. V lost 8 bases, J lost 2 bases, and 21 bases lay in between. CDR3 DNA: TGTGCCAGCGGTGAACAGGTCTTTCAAAGAAACACTGAAGCTTTCTTT. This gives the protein CASGEQVFQRNTEAFF.

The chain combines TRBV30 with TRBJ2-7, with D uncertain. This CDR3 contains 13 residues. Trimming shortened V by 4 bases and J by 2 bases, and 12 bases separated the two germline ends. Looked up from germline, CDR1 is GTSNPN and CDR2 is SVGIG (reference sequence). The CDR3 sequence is CAWTRARTYEQYF. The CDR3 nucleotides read TGTGCCTGGACCCGGGCCAGAACCTACGAGCAGTACTTC.

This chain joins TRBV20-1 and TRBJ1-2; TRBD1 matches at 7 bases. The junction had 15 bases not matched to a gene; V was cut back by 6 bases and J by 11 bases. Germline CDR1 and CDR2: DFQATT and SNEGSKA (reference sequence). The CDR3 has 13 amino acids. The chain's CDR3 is CSANQNIQGRYTF. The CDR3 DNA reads TGCAGTGCCAACCAAAACATACAGGGGCGGTACACCTTC.

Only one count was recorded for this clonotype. CDR3 nucleotide sequence: TGTGCCAGCAGCTCCGAATACGAGCAGTACTTC. It is translated as CASSSEYEQYF. V usage is TRBV7-2 and J usage is TRBJ2-7; D not resolved. V was trimmed by 4 bases and J by 4 bases, leaving 5 bases between them. Looked up from germline, CDR1 is SGHTA and CDR2 is FQGNSA. This CDR3 has 11 amino acids.